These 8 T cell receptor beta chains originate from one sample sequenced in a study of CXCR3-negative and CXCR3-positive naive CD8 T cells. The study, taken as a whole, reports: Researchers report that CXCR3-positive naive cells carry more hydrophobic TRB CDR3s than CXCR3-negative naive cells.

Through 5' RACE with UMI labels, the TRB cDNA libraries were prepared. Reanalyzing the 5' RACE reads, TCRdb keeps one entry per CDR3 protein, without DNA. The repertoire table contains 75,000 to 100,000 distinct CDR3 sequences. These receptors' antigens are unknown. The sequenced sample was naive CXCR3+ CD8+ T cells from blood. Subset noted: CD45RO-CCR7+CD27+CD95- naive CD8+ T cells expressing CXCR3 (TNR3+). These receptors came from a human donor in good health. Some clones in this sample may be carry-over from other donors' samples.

CDR3 protein: CAWSDHRSYNEQFF. J is TRBJ2-1 and V is TRBV30. The CDR3 runs 14 residues. Germline V gives CDR1 GTSNPN, CDR2 SVGIG (reference sequence). The full variable domain, its missing parts supplied by reference TRBV30 and TRBJ2-1, is SQTIHQWPATLVQPVGSPLSLECTVEGTSNPNLYWYRQAAGRGLQLLFYSVGIGQISSEVPQNLSASRPQDRQFILSSKKLLLSDSGFYLCAWSDHRSYNEQFFGPGTRLTVL.

The CDR3 here is CASSYRDDNEQFF. The chain joins TRBV6-5 to TRBJ2-1. CDR1 and CDR2 from the germline V gene are MNHEY and SVGAGI. The CDR3 has 13 residues.

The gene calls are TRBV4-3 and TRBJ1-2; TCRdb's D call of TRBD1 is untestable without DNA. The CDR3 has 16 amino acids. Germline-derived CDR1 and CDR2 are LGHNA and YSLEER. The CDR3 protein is CASSHSDRALLYGYTF.

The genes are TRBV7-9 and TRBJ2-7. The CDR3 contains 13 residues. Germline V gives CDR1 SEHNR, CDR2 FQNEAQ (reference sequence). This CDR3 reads CASSPVEGYEQYF. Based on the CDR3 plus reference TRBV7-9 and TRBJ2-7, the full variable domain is DTGVSQNPRHKITKRGQNVTFRCDPISEHNRLYWYRQTLGQGPEFLTYFQNEAQLEKSRLLSDRFSAERPKGSFSTLEIQRTEQGDSAMYLCASSPVEGYEQYFGPGTRLTVT.

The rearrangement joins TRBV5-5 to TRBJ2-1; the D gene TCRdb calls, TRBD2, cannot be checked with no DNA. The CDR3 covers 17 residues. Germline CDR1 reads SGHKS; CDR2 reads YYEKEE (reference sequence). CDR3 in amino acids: CASSLFPAGGPSYEQLF.

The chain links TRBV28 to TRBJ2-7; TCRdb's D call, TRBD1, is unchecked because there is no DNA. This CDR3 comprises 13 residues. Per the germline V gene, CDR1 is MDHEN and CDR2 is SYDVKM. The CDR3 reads CASSLAGSYEQYF. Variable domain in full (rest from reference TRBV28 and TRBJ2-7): DVKVTQSSRYLVKRTGEKVFLECVQDMDHENMFWYRQDPGLGLRLIYFSYDVKMKEKGDIPEGYSVSREKKERFSLILESASTNQTSMYLCASSLAGSYEQYFGPGTRLTVT.

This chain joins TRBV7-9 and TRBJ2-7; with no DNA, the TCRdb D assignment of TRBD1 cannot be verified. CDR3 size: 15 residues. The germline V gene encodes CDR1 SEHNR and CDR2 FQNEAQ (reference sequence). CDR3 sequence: CASSLSAAPSYEQYF.

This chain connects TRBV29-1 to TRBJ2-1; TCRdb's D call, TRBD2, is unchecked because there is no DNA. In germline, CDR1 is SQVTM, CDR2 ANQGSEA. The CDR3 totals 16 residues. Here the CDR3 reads CSVEGARAGEYNEQFF.